This TCR beta chain was sequenced in a study of beta chain features in type 1 diabetes. What was sequenced were expressed TCRB transcripts, since all of the isolated RNA had been reverse transcribed. TCRdb's table, derived via immunoSEQ multiplex PCR, lists solely in-frame clones and lacks some. The top ten hold roughly 0.022% of the sample, which has hundreds of thousands of clones, 13% seen once. This clone was recorded a few times. What it recognizes is unknown. Points from the study as a whole: In comparison with healthy donors, patients had naive, central memory and Treg TCRB repertoires that appeared more similar. Among type 1 diabetes patients, VDJ junctions had fewer insertions and more deletions. A moderate, significant TCRB CDR3 shortening appeared in type 1 diabetes across four CD4+ subsets.

Using CD45RO/CCR7/CD25/CD127/CD95/CD27, CD4+ naive, central memory, regulatory and stem cell-like memory cells were sorted. Sorted cells reached over 95% purity in every population. Germline V CDR1 and CDR2: SGHNT, YENEEA. The V and J ends lost 5 bases and 3 bases, in that order; junction bases with no gene match: 3. The CDR3 has 13 amino acids. The sequence was obtained from a man aged 18-30 years with type 1 diabetes. This chain uses TRBV11-3 with TRBJ1-2, with TRBD1 matching over 7 bases. The sample comprised naive CD4+ T cells from blood. CDR3 nucleotides: TGTGCCAGCAGCCCGGGACAGCACTATGGCTACACCTTC. This gives the protein CASSPGQHYGYTF.